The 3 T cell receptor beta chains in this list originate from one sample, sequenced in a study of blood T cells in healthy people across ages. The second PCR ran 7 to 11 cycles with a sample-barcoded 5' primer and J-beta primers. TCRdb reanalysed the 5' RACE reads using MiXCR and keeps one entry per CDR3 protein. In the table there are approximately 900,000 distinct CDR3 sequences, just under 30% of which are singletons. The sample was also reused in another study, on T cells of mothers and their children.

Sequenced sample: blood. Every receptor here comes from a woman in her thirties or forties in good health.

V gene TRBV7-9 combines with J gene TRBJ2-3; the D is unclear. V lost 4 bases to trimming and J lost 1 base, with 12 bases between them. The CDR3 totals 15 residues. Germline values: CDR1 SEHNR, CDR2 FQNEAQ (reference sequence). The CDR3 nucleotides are TGTGCCAGCAGCTCTAGTCACCAGGGCACAGATACGCAGTATTTT. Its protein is CASSSSHQGTDTQYF.

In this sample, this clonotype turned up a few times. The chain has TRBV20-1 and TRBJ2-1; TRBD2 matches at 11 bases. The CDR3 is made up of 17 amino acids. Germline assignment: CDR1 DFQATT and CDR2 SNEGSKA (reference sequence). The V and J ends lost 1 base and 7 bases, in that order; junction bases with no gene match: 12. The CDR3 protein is CSARGGSGGAGMNEQFF. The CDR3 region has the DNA TGCAGTGCTAGAGGGGGTAGCGGGGGGGCCGGAATGAATGAGCAGTTCTTC.

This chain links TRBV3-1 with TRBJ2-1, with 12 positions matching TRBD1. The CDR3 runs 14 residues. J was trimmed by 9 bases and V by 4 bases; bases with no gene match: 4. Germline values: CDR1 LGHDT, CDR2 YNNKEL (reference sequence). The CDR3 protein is CASSPGQGAFEQFF. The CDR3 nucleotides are TGTGCCAGCAGCCCGGGACAGGGGGCATTTGAGCAGTTCTTC.